A single sample gave rise to the 11 T cell receptor beta chains below, sequenced in a study of T cell responses to AZD1222 COVID-19 vaccine. The data were produced by immunoSEQ multiplex PCR, yet TCRdb's version contains in-frame clones alone and is incomplete. The data hold approximately 190,000 clones, with about 94% observed a single time. Here the sequenced sample was peripheral blood, taken on day 0 of AZD1222 vaccination. These TCRs come from an adult in good health.

The chain recombines TRBV27 with TRBJ1-6; D uncertain. The CDR3 covers 14 residues. V lost 4 bases and J 7 bases, leaving 11 bases between the germline ends. Germline V gene lookup returns CDR1 MNHEY and CDR2 SMNVEV (reference sequence). This CDR3 reads CASSWRDFNSPLHF. CDR3 bases: TGTGCCAGCAGTTGGAGGGATTTCAATTCACCCCTCCACTTT.

This clone was detected once. Other DNA sequences in the same sample also yield this CDR3. The chain links TRBV29-1 to TRBJ2-7; D may match TRBD1 or TRBD2 (5 bases each). The V and J ends lost 4 bases and 4 bases respectively, with 11 bases between them. The CDR3 is made up of 12 amino acids. In germline, CDR1 is SQVTM, CDR2 ANQGSEA. Here the CDR3 reads CSVGDGPYEQYF. CDR3 bases: TGCAGCGTTGGGGACGGCCCTTACGAGCAGTACTTC.

The V call is TRBV18, the J call TRBJ2-3, with D perhaps TRBD2 (6 bases). V lost 0 bases and J 5 bases, leaving 15 bases between the germline ends. The CDR3 has 16 residues. Per the germline V gene, CDR1 is KGHSH and CDR2 is LQKENI. The CDR3 reads CASSPPFAGQGDTQYF. The CDR3 bases are TGTGCCAGCTCACCACCGTTTGCGGGGCAGGGAGATACGCAGTATTTT.

This clone was recorded only once. This chain connects TRBV5-1 to TRBJ1-1, with 9 bases matching TRBD1. With 4 bases clipped from V and 2 bases from J, the junction kept 9 bases outside the gene matches. This CDR3 contains 16 residues. Germline V gene data show CDR1 as SGHRS and CDR2 as YFSETQ. The CDR3 DNA reads TGCGCCAGCAGCGCGGCCGGGACAGGGCCAAACACTGAAGCTTTCTTT. This codes for CASSAAGTGPNTEAFF.

This clone appeared a single time. The genes are TRBV19 and TRBJ1-1, with D perhaps matching TRBD1 (5 bases). The CDR3 length is 15 residues. Germline V gene sequence: CDR1 LNHDA, CDR2 SQIVND (reference sequence). V was pared by 4 bases and J by 5 bases, with 17 bases between. The CDR3 region is CASSTRDPTRTEAFF. As DNA, the CDR3 is TGTGCCAGTAGTACACGGGACCCTACGAGGACTGAAGCTTTCTTT. The full variable domain, rest sourced from reference TRBV19 and TRBJ1-1, is DGGITQSPKYLFRKEGQNVTLSCEQNLNHDAMYWYRQDPGQGLRLIYYSQIVNDFQKGDIAEGYSVSREKKESFPLTVTSAQKNPTAFYLCASSTRDPTRTEAFFGQGTRLTVV.

The chain carries TRBV13 and TRBJ1-1; no clear D gene. Deletions cut 5 bases from V and 0 bases from J, with 13 bases between. In germline, CDR1 is PRHDT, CDR2 FYEKMQ (reference sequence). This CDR3 contains 15 residues. CDR3 sequence (DNA): TGTGCCAGCAGCCTTAGGACGGTAATGAACACTGAAGCTTTCTTT. Residues: CASSLRTVMNTEAFF.

The chain couples TRBV5-1 to TRBJ1-1; a weak D match, TRBD1 (6 bases). V was trimmed by 1 base and J by 1 base, leaving 11 bases between them. This CDR3 has 15 residues. Germline V gene data show CDR1 as SGHRS and CDR2 as YFSETQ. DNA for the CDR3: TGCGCCAGCAGCTTGTTCACAGGGCCGAACACTGAAGCTTTCTTT. Translated, it gives CASSLFTGPNTEAFF.

The chain couples TRBV11-2 to TRBJ1-1, with TRBD1 as a possible D gene (5 bases). V dropped 5 bases and J dropped 0 bases, with 7 bases sitting between them. Germline CDR1 and CDR2: SGHAT and FQNNGV. The CDR3 is 13 residues long. For the CDR3, the DNA is TGTGCCAGCAGCGGCAGGGTGAACACTGAAGCTTTCTTT. Its translation is CASSGRVNTEAFF.

The genes are TRBV18 and TRBJ2-1, with a weak D call TRBD1 (5 bases). V lost 6 bases and J 9 bases, leaving 15 bases between the germline ends. This CDR3 region has 13 residues. Germline CDR1 and CDR2: KGHSH and LQKENI. Here the CDR3 reads CASSRLETAEQFF. For the CDR3, the DNA is TGTGCCAGCTCCCGGCTCGAGACAGCTGAGCAGTTCTTC.

The chain uses TRBV19 and TRBJ2-2; 9 nucleotides line up with TRBD1. Germline lookup yields CDR1 LNHDA and CDR2 SQIVND (reference sequence). This CDR3 has 13 residues. V lost 7 bases and J lost 8; bases outside the gene matches: 5. The DNA for the CDR3 is TGTGCCAGTATCGGGACAGGGTTAGGGGAGCTGTTTTTT. Translated, it gives CASIGTGLGELFF.

The rearrangement uses TRBV27 and TRBJ2-7; no clear D. The CDR3 sequence is 14 residues long. The V and J ends lost 2 bases and 0 bases respectively, with 8 bases between them. Germline V gene sequence: CDR1 MNHEY, CDR2 SMNVEV (reference sequence). The CDR3: CASSLVLGSYEQYF. The CDR3 region has the DNA TGTGCCAGCAGTTTAGTGCTGGGCTCCTACGAGCAGTACTTC.